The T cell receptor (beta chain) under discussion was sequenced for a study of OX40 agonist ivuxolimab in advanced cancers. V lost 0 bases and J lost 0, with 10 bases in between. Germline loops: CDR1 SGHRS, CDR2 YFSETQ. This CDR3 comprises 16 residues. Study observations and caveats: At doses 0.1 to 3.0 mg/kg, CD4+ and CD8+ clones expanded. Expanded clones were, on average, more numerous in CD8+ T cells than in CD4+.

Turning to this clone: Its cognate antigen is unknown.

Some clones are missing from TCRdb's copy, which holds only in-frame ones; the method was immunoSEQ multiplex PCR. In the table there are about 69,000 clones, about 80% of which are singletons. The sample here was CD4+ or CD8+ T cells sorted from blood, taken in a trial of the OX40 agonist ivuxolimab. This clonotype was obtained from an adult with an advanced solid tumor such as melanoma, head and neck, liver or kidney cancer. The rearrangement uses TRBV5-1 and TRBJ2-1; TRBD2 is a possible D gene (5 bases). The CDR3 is CASSLGTGGSYNEQFF. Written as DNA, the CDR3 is TGCGCCAGCAGCTTGGGCACCGGAGGCTCCTACAATGAGCAGTTCTTC.